Given below is one T cell receptor (beta chain) in context. This specimen belongs to a study of beta chain features in type 1 diabetes. TCRB transcripts that were expressed got sequenced, as all of the isolated RNA had been reverse transcribed. Assay: immunoSEQ multiplex PCR; the TCRdb copy retains only in-frame clones and omits some. The table lists 400,000 to 600,000 clones, 25% to 35% of them singletons. Per germline, CDR1 SQVTM and CDR2 ANQGSEA. V lost 7 bases to trimming and J lost 6 bases; unmatched junction nucleotides: 10. The CDR3 loop spans 14 amino acids. The TCR was taken from a man between 18 and 29 years old in good health. The chain combines TRBV29-1 with TRBJ2-7, with 12 bases lining up with TRBD1. The sample consisted of naive CD4+ T cells from blood. The CDR3 DNA reads as TGCAGCGCATATACCGGGACAGGGGGCGGCGAGCAGTACTTC. Its protein is CSAYTGTGGGEQYF.